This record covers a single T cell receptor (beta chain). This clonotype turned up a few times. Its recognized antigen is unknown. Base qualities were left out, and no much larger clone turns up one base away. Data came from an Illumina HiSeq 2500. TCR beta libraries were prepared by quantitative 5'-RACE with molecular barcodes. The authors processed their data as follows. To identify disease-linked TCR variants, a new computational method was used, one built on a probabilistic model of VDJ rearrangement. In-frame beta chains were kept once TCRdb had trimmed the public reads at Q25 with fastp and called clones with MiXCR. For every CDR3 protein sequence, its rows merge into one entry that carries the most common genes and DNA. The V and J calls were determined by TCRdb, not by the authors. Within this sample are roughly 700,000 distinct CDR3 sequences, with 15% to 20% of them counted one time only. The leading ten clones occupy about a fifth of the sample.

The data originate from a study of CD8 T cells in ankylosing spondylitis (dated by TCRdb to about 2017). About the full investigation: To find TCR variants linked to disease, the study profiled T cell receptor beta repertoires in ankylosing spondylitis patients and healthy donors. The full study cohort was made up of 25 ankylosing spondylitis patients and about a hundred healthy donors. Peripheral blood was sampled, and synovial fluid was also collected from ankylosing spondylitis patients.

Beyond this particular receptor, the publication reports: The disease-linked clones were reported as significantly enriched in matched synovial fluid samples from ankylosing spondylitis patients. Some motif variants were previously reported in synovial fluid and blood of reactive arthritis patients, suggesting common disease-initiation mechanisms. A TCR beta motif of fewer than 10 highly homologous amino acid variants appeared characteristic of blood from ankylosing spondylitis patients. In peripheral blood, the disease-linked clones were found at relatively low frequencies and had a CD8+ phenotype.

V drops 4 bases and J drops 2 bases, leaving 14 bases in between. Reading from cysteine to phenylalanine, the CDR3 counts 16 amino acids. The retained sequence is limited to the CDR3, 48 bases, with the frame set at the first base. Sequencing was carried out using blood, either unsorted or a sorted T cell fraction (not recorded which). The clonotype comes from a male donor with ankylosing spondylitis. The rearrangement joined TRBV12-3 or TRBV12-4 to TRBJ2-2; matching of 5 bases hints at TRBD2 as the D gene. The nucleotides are TGTGCCAGCAGTTACGGACTCCCCGTCAACACCGGGGAGCTGTTTTTT. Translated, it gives CASSYGLPVNTGELFF.